The 19 T cell receptor beta chains in this list originate from one sample, sequenced in a study of glioma-infiltrating T cells after dendritic cell vaccination (dated by TCRdb to between 2015 and 2016). The time point label of this sample denotes: after dendritic cell vaccination, including at tumor progression/relapse. Library method: the immunoSEQ multiplex PCR assay. The source is immuneACCESS, and TCRdb retained only in-frame sequences with V and J called. Part of the clones is not carried over; for the studies checked, unresolved V genes explain less than half of this, and the remainder is unexplained. The sample table records under 75,000 clones; about 83% of these occur just once. The top ten hold just under 9% of the sample. Sample: blood, taken after dendritic cell vaccination. These receptors were collected from a human donor with glioblastoma.

The chain recombines TRBV11-3 with TRBJ1-2; D call uncertain. Trimming took off 1 base at V and 5 bases at J, with 11 bases between the two ends. The length of the CDR3 is 14 residues. The germline V gene has CDR1 SGHNT and CDR2 YENEEA. The chain's CDR3 is CASSLVGRWYGYTF. The CDR3 DNA follows: TGTGCCAGCAGCTTAGTGGGCAGGTGGTATGGCTACACCTTC.

V and J are TRBV6-5 and TRBJ2-2; a possible D gene is TRBD1 (6 bases). The length of the CDR3 is 14 residues. Germline lookup yields CDR1 MNHEY and CDR2 SVGAGI. Trimming took 5 bases from V and 2 from J, leaving 9 bases between them. DNA for the CDR3: TGTGCCAGCAGTAGACAGGACAACACCGGGGAGCTGTTTTTT. Its translation is CASSRQDNTGELFF.

The chain links TRBV6-6 to TRBJ1-1; a possible D gene is TRBD1 (5 bases). V lost 2 bases to trimming and J lost 2 bases, with 6 bases between them. The CDR3 consists of 13 residues. The germline V gene encodes CDR1 MNHNY and CDR2 SVGAGI (reference sequence). CDR3 DNA: TGTGCCAGCAGTTACGACAGCAACACTGAAGCTTTCTTT. Translated: CASSYDSNTEAFF.

The rearrangement links TRBV28 to TRBJ2-2; 7 bases agree with TRBD1. With V trimmed by 2 bases and J by 5 bases, 8 bases remained unmatched. CDR3 size: 16 residues. Looked up from germline, CDR1 is MDHEN and CDR2 is SYDVKM. This chain's CDR3 is CASSLNDRVGTGELFF. CDR3 sequence (DNA): TGTGCCAGCAGTTTAAACGACAGGGTCGGGACCGGGGAGCTGTTTTTT.

The chain couples TRBV7-9 to TRBJ1-1; 9 nucleotides align to TRBD1. The CDR3 is 15 residues long. With V trimmed by 4 bases and J by 6 bases, 9 bases remained unmatched. Per the germline V gene, CDR1 is SEHNR and CDR2 is FQNEAQ (reference sequence). Written as DNA, the CDR3 is TGTGCCAGCAGCTCGGCGGACAGGGGCTATTCTGAAGCTTTCTTT. Amino acids: CASSSADRGYSEAFF.

This clone has just one count. The genes are TRBV4-2 and TRBJ1-1; D may be TRBD1 (5 bases). Germline CDR1 and CDR2: LGHNA and YNFKEQ. CDR3 size: 14 residues. V lost 4 bases and J 3 bases, leaving 12 bases between the germline ends. CDR3 region: CASSRAGEDTEAFF. The CDR3 bases are TGTGCCAGCAGCCGAGCGGGGGAGGACACTGAAGCTTTCTTT.

This chain links TRBV2 with TRBJ1-4; TRBD1 matches 8 bases. The CDR3 consists of 16 residues. Germline CDR1 and CDR2: SNHLY and FYNNEI. The trim removed 5 bases at V and 5 bases at J, leaving 10 bases unmatched. CDR3 region: CASSRYYRGGNEKLFF. In DNA form, the CDR3 reads TGTGCCAGCAGTAGATATTACAGGGGGGGAAATGAAAAACTGTTTTTT.

This clone was seen only once. CDR3 region: CASSYNKRGAYNEQFF. The CDR3 DNA reads as TGTGCCAGCAGTTATAACAAGCGGGGGGCCTACAATGAGCAGTTCTTC. The V gene is TRBV6-5, the J gene TRBJ2-1; 9 bases map to TRBD2. The CDR3 totals 16 residues. With V trimmed by 3 bases and J by 2 bases, 5 bases remained unmatched. CDR1 and CDR2 (germline): MNHEY, SVGAGI.

The chain couples TRBV9 to TRBJ1-1; 7 bases line up with TRBD1. The CDR3 runs to 14 residues. Trimming removed 5 bases from V and 1 base from J; junction bases left unmatched: 5. Germline CDR1 is SGDLS and CDR2 is YYNGEE. The CDR3 sequence is CASSEGQANTEAFF. The CDR3 DNA sequence: TGTGCCAGCAGTGAAGGACAGGCGAACACTGAAGCTTTCTTT.

This clone was picked up one time. The chain uses TRBV6-5 and TRBJ2-3; 7 nucleotides match TRBD1. This CDR3 comprises 16 residues. With 2 bases clipped from V and 3 bases from J, the junction kept 8 bases outside the gene matches. Germline-derived CDR1 and CDR2 are MNHEY and SVGAGI. The CDR3 DNA is TGTGCCAGCAGTTACGGGGGACAGTATCCGACAGATACGCAGTATTTT. Translation gives CASSYGGQYPTDTQYF.

The chain couples TRBV4-3 to TRBJ2-7, with 9 bases lining up with TRBD1. From germline, CDR1 is LGHNA and CDR2 YSLEER. With 4 bases clipped from V and 4 bases from J, the junction kept 8 bases outside the gene matches. This CDR3 contains 15 residues. The CDR3 protein is CASSPYRGHLYEQYF. The CDR3 DNA reads as TGCGCCAGCAGCCCTTACAGGGGGCACCTTTACGAGCAGTACTTC.

The rearrangement uses TRBV7-3 and TRBJ2-2; 8 bases are shared with TRBD1. Trimming removed 1 base from V and 5 bases from J; junction bases left unmatched: 6. This CDR3 is built from 16 residues. Per the germline V gene, CDR1 is SGHTA and CDR2 is FQGTGA. The CDR3 protein is CASSLSRGRETGELFF. The CDR3 DNA sequence: TGTGCCAGCAGCTTAAGCAGGGGGCGTGAGACCGGGGAGCTGTTTTTT. Combining the CDR3 with reference TRBV7-3 and TRBJ2-2 gives the whole variable domain GAGVSQTPSNKVTEKGKYVELRCDPISGHTALYWYRQSLGQGPEFLIYFQGTGAADDSGLPNDRFFAVRPEGSVSTLKIQRTERGDSAVYLCASSLSRGRETGELFFGEGSRLTVL.

This clone was picked up one time. The J gene is TRBJ2-6, the V gene TRBV9; D is perhaps TRBD1 (6 bases). The ends were cut back, 1 base at V and 0 bases at J, with 14 bases in the middle. CDR1 and CDR2 from the germline V gene are SGDLS and YYNGEE. This CDR3 is 18 amino acids long. The CDR3 bases are TGTGCCAGCAGCGTAACACGGACAGCTGACTCTGGGGCCAACGTCCTGACTTTC. The encoded protein is CASSVTRTADSGANVLTF.

V and J are TRBV7-9 and TRBJ2-3; D is ambiguous. CDR3 size: 16 residues. The germline V and J ends were trimmed by 6 bases and 0 bases, with 16 bases remaining between them. Germline CDR1 SEHNR, CDR2 FQNEAQ (reference sequence). The CDR3 DNA reads TGTGCCAGCAGGAGAACGAGGTTTGAGAGCACAGATACGCAGTATTTT. This sequence encodes CASRRTRFESTDTQYF.

The chain joins TRBV5-1 to TRBJ2-1; TRBD1 matches at 9 bases. CDR3 length: 15 amino acids. The V segment lost 4 bases and the J segment 5 bases; nucleotides outside the gene matches: 7. Germline V gene data show CDR1 as SGHRS and CDR2 as YFSETQ. This chain's CDR3 is CASSETGQGHNEQFF. The CDR3 DNA reads TGCGCCAGCAGCGAAACGGGACAGGGTCACAATGAGCAGTTCTTC.

This clone was recorded a few times. The V call is TRBV30, the J call TRBJ1-6; the match to TRBD1 covers 8 bases. CDR1 and CDR2 (germline): GTSNPN, SVGIG (reference sequence). This CDR3 contains 14 residues. Losses at the gene ends were 2 bases for V and 9 bases for J; bases not matched to a gene: 6. The CDR3 sequence: CAWSWGQEGSPLHF. Written as DNA, the CDR3 is TGTGCCTGGAGTTGGGGACAGGAGGGTTCACCCCTCCACTTT. The full variable domain, completed using reference TRBV30 and TRBJ1-6, is SQTIHQWPATLVQPVGSPLSLECTVEGTSNPNLYWYRQAAGRGLQLLFYSVGIGQISSEVPQNLSASRPQDRQFILSSKKLLLSDSGFYLCAWSWGQEGSPLHFGNGTRLTVT.

J is TRBJ1-2 and V is TRBV5-1; no firm D call. There are 12 residues in the CDR3. The germline V gene has CDR1 SGHRS and CDR2 YFSETQ. V gave up 4 bases and J gave up 4 bases, with 8 bases separating them. The CDR3 here is CASSPVGYGYTF. For the CDR3, the DNA is TGCGCCAGCAGCCCGGTCGGCTATGGCTACACCTTC.

Concerning this clone: The sample holds other DNA sequences that translate to the same CDR3. This rearrangement joins TRBV15 to TRBJ1-1; TRBD1 is a possible D gene (5 bases). The germline V and J ends were trimmed by 1 base and 1 base, with 10 bases remaining between them. In germline, CDR1 is LNHNV, CDR2 YYDKDF (reference sequence). This CDR3 is built from 15 residues. CDR3 protein: CATSRVARANTEAFF. The CDR3 DNA is TGTGCCACCAGCAGAGTAGCCAGGGCGAACACTGAAGCTTTCTTT.

This chain connects TRBV18 to TRBJ1-6; TRBD1 matches 9 bases. Trimming at V came to 6 bases and at J to 6 bases, leaving 6 bases not matched to a gene. CDR3 length: 15 residues. Germline V lookup: CDR1 KGHSH, CDR2 LQKENI. CDR3 nucleotide sequence: TGTGCCAGCTCGATGACAGGGGGGGTTAATTCACCCCTCCACTTT. It specifies CASSMTGGVNSPLHF.